The T cell receptor (beta chain) described here comes from a study of T-cell memory formation after mild COVID-19. Libraries for TCRalpha and TCRbeta carried sample barcodes and unique molecular identifiers via 5'RACE. TCRdb called the 5' RACE reads again in MiXCR, with one record for every CDR3 protein. The sample records some 190,000 distinct CDR3 sequences, roughly 17% being singletons. V was pared by 6 bases and J by 0 bases, with 13 bases between. Germline-derived CDR1 and CDR2 are DFQATT and SNEGSKA (reference sequence). The CDR3 covers 14 residues. This clonotype was observed a single time. This chain joins TRBV20-1 and TRBJ2-3, with a tentative D call TRBD2 (6 bases). The sequenced sample was PBMCs or a T cell subset sorted from them (not recorded which). The receptor was derived from an adult woman who had mild COVID-19 (a few samples of this study predate the infection). Cell type and time point are not known. The CDR3 region has the DNA TGCAGTGCCCGGCGGGGCCCTAGCACAGATACGCAGTATTTT. Translating it yields CSARRGPSTDTQYF.